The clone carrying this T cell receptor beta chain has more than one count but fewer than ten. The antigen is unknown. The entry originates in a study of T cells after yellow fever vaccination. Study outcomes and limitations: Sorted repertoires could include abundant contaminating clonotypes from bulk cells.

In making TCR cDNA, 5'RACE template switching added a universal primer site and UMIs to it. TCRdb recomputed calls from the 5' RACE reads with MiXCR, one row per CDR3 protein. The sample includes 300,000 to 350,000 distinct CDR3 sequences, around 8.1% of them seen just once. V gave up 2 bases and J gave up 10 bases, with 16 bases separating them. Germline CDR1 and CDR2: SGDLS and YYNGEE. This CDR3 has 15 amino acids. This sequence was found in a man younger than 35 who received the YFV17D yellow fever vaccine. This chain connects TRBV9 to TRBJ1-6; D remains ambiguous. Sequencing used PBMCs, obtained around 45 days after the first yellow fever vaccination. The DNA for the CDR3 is TGTGCCAGCAGCGTCTCCGGCGCCAGCAGGTCACCCCTCCACTTT. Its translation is CASSVSGASRSPLHF. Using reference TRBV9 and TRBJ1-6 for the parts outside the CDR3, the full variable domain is DSGVTQTPKHLITATGQRVTLRCSPRSGDLSVYWYQQSLDQGLQFLIQYYNGEERAKGNILERFSAQQFPDLHSELNLSSLELGDSALYFCASSVSGASRSPLHFGNGTRLTVT.